Shown below are 26 T cell receptor beta chains from a single sample sequenced in a study of cytomegalovirus exposure and HLA in healthy donors. The PCR was carried out with 60 Vbeta primers and 13 Jbeta primers. Measured with immunoSEQ multiplex PCR; TCRdb has only the in-frame clones, and not every one. The sample contains 100,000 to 150,000 clones, over 70% of which appear only once. The sequencing input was PBMCs. These receptors originate from a woman aged 45-65 years in good health and CMV-seronegative.

The chain employs TRBV28 and TRBJ2-7, with TRBD2 matching over 14 bases. The CDR3 has 13 amino acids. Germline CDR1 is MDHEN and CDR2 is SYDVKM. The trim removed 10 bases at V and 6 bases at J, leaving 5 bases unmatched. Here the CDR3 DNA reads TGTGCCACCACGGGACTAGCGGGAGTCGAGCAGTACTTC. Protein product: CATTGLAGVEQYF.

This clone was detected only a few times. The CDR3 reads CASLPGGPSEQFF. The CDR3 bases are TGTGCCAGTCTCCCGGGAGGGCCAAGTGAGCAGTTCTTC. The J gene is TRBJ2-1, the V gene TRBV28; 8 positions agree with TRBD2. From germline, CDR1 is MDHEN and CDR2 SYDVKM. V trimming: 9 bases; J trimming: 9 bases; junction bases outside the gene matches: 10. CDR3 size: 13 residues.

The gene calls are TRBV9 and TRBJ1-3, with D unresolved. Germline CDR1 is SGDLS and CDR2 is YYNGEE. V lost 0 bases and J lost 8, with 18 bases in between. CDR3 length: 16 residues. The CDR3 loop reads CASSVASFGEQDTIYF. In DNA form, the CDR3 reads TGTGCCAGCAGCGTAGCGTCGTTCGGGGAACAAGACACCATATATTTT. Filled out from reference TRBV9 and TRBJ1-3, the complete variable domain reads DSGVTQTPKHLITATGQRVTLRCSPRSGDLSVYWYQQSLDQGLQFLIQYYNGEERAKGNILERFSAQQFPDLHSELNLSSLELGDSALYFCASSVASFGEQDTIYFGEGSWLTVV.

The chain recombines TRBV4-3 with TRBJ2-7; 7 bases match TRBD2. The V gene's germline CDR1 is LGHNA and CDR2 YSLEER. The CDR3 length is 14 residues. The V segment lost 1 base and the J segment 6 bases; nucleotides outside the gene matches: 6. CDR3 bases: TGCGCCAGCAGCCAAGGGGAGGGAATGGGCGAGCAGTACTTC. This codes for CASSQGEGMGEQYF.

V usage is TRBV30 and J usage is TRBJ2-2, with 7 bases fitting TRBD2. This CDR3 comprises 15 residues. CDR1 is GTSNPN and CDR2 is SVGIG in the germline V gene (reference sequence). Trimming removed 0 bases from V and 6 bases from J; junction bases left unmatched: 7. The CDR3 bases are TGTGCCTGGAGTGTACTCGGACTAGAGGCCGGGGAGCTGTTTTTT. The encoded protein is CAWSVLGLEAGELFF.

The V gene is TRBV9, the J gene TRBJ2-2; D may be TRBD2 (6 bases). V dropped 2 bases and J dropped 1 base, with 12 bases sitting between them. This CDR3 region has 16 residues. Germline V CDR1 and CDR2: SGDLS, YYNGEE. Here the CDR3 reads CASSVPREENTGELFF. The CDR3, as DNA: TGTGCCAGCAGCGTCCCCAGGGAGGAGAACACCGGGGAGCTGTTTTTT. The full variable domain, with the rest looked up from reference TRBV9 and TRBJ2-2, is DSGVTQTPKHLITATGQRVTLRCSPRSGDLSVYWYQQSLDQGLQFLIQYYNGEERAKGNILERFSAQQFPDLHSELNLSSLELGDSALYFCASSVPREENTGELFFGEGSRLTVL.

The V gene is TRBV28, the J gene TRBJ2-7; 10 positions match TRBD1. Germline V gives CDR1 MDHEN, CDR2 SYDVKM. This CDR3 contains 14 residues. V was clipped by 6 bases and J by 4 bases; unmatched bases: 6. The CDR3 DNA follows: TGTGCCAGCAGGAAGACAGGGGGCAGGTACGAGCAGTACTTC. It yields the protein CASRKTGGRYEQYF.

The CDR3 DNA is TGTGCCAGCAGTGACTCTAGCACAGGGGGTGGGAATGAGCAGTTCTTC. Protein: CASSDSSTGGGNEQFF. The rearrangement links TRBV6-4 to TRBJ2-1, with 8 nucleotides matching TRBD1. Per the germline V gene, CDR1 is MRHNA and CDR2 is SNTAGT. The CDR3 has 16 amino acids. Trimming took 0 bases from V and 7 from J; bases not matched to a gene: 8.

This clone has only a few counts. V is TRBV28 and J is TRBJ1-2; no clear D. Germline-derived CDR1 and CDR2 are MDHEN and SYDVKM. The CDR3 is 12 residues long. Trimming took 3 bases from V and 7 from J, leaving 9 bases between them. The CDR3 bases are TGTGCCAGCAGTTTGACAATTCGTGGCTACACCTTC. Protein sequence: CASSLTIRGYTF.

J is TRBJ2-5 and V is TRBV4-1, with 11 bases fitting TRBD2. CDR3 length: 12 residues. J gave up 14 bases and V 3 bases, and 5 bases lay outside the gene matches. Germline V CDR1 and CDR2: MGHRA, YSYEKL. CDR3 nucleotide sequence: TGCGCCAGCAGCCACGAGGGACTAGCGGCTTACTTC. Translated: CASSHEGLAAYF.

The chain joins TRBV5-1 to TRBJ2-7, with a weak D call TRBD2 (5 bases). V was pared by 4 bases and J by 2 bases, with 10 bases between. The CDR3 sequence is 13 residues long. The germline CDR1 and CDR2 sequences are SGHRS and YFSETQ. CDR3 in amino acids: CASSGLATYEQYF. Written as DNA, the CDR3 is TGCGCCAGCAGCGGGCTAGCTACCTACGAGCAGTACTTC.

CDR3 nucleotide sequence: TGTGCCAGCAGCTTAAGTCGGTGGGACTTGGGTTGGCTTCGGGAGACCCAGTACTTC. Its translation is CASSLSRWDLGWLRETQYF. This chain uses TRBV7-9 with TRBJ2-5; possible D gene TRBD2, 6 bases. V was clipped by 2 bases and J by 5 bases, with 27 bases between them. From germline, CDR1 is SEHNR and CDR2 FQNEAQ (reference sequence). The CDR3 extends over 19 amino acids.

The V gene is TRBV28, the J gene TRBJ2-3; 7 nucleotides align to TRBD1. V shed 3 bases and J 6 bases; nucleotides not matched to a gene: 12. The CDR3 runs to 16 residues. The germline V gene encodes CDR1 MDHEN and CDR2 SYDVKM. DNA for the CDR3: TGTGCCAGCAGTTTGGCAGGGGGAGTGCCCATGGATACGCAGTATTTT. Its translation: CASSLAGGVPMDTQYF.

This clone has only a few counts. V and J are TRBV7-2 and TRBJ2-1; no definite D call. Germline V gives CDR1 SGHTA, CDR2 FQGNSA. This CDR3 contains 15 residues. The V and J ends lost 1 base and 2 bases respectively, with 9 bases between them. The CDR3 nucleotides are TGTGCCAGCAGCTTAGAATACAACACCTACAATGAGCAGTTCTTC. Translating gives CASSLEYNTYNEQFF.

V usage is TRBV7-3 and J usage is TRBJ2-1; 8 bases are a match to TRBD1. Germline loops: CDR1 SGHTA, CDR2 FQGTGA. V was pared by 5 bases and J by 5 bases, with 5 bases of the junction left unmatched. The CDR3 length is 14 residues. Written as DNA, the CDR3 is TGTGCCAGCAGCCGACAGGGGAGCGACAATGAGCAGTTCTTC. Protein sequence: CASSRQGSDNEQFF.

The chain is built from TRBV6-5 and TRBJ1-1; no clear D gene. Germline-derived CDR1 and CDR2 are MNHEY and SVGAGI. Trimming cost V 7 bases and J 3 bases, with 18 bases left between them. The CDR3 covers 15 residues. The CDR3 DNA follows: TGTGCCAGCACCCCGGCCCGGGTCACTTACACTGAAGCTTTCTTT. It specifies CASTPARVTYTEAFF.

V gene TRBV6-1 combines with J gene TRBJ2-5, with 7 bases that match TRBD2. Germline V CDR1 and CDR2: MNHNS, SASEGT. The CDR3 has 17 residues. V shed 0 bases, J shed 4 bases, and the junction held 11 bases outside the gene matches. The CDR3 coding sequence is TGTGCCAGCAGTGAAGCAATGGGAGGGGCTAGAGGAGAGACCCAGTACTTC. It translates to CASSEAMGGARGETQYF.

The chain combines TRBV9 with TRBJ1-2; possibly TRBD1 for D (6 bases). Germline CDR1 is SGDLS and CDR2 is YYNGEE. The V and J ends lost 4 bases and 0 bases respectively, with 10 bases between them. The CDR3 runs 14 residues. As DNA, the CDR3 is TGTGCCAGCAGCTTTAGGGACACTAACTATGGCTACACCTTC. It translates to CASSFRDTNYGYTF.

The chain links TRBV6-1 to TRBJ2-7; TRBD2 matches at 7 bases. The germline gives CDR1 MNHNS, CDR2 SASEGT. V lost 2 bases and J lost 3; bases outside the gene matches: 7. This CDR3 spans 15 amino acids. The CDR3 region is CASSEWAGEGYEQYF. The CDR3 nucleotides read TGTGCCAGCAGTGAATGGGCGGGAGAAGGCTACGAGCAGTACTTC.

V and J are TRBV28 and TRBJ2-2; 8 bases are shared with TRBD2. This CDR3 contains 18 residues. V was pared by 6 bases and J by 1 base, with 13 bases of the junction left unmatched. Germline V gene lookup returns CDR1 MDHEN and CDR2 SYDVKM. Here the CDR3 DNA reads TGTGCCAGCAGAGGCGCCCCGGGAGGGGGGCGGAACACCGGGGAGCTGTTTTTT. Translation gives CASRGAPGGGRNTGELFF.

With regard to this clone: A read error may produce the germline difference seen at one junction end. The CDR3 nucleotides are TGTTCCAGCAGCCCCAGGTCACAGGGGAGCTCCTACGAGCAGTACTTC. Protein sequence: CSSSPRSQGSSYEQYF. The rearrangement links TRBV7-9 to TRBJ2-7; 7 positions agree with TRBD1. This CDR3 spans 16 amino acids. In germline, CDR1 is SEHNR, CDR2 FQNEAQ (reference sequence).

This chain uses TRBV30 with TRBJ2-2; the D gene is possibly TRBD1 (5 bases). The CDR3 spans 14 residues. V lost 6 bases and J lost 0, with 11 bases in between. Germline CDR1 is GTSNPN and CDR2 is SVGIG (reference sequence). The CDR3 reads CACGANANTGELFF. The CDR3 nucleotides read TGTGCCTGTGGGGCTAACGCGAACACCGGGGAGCTGTTTTTT.

The chain links TRBV11-2 to TRBJ2-5, with TRBD2 matching 9 bases. Trimming cost V 1 base and J 3 bases; bases outside gene matches: 0. The CDR3 extends over 14 amino acids. From germline, CDR1 is SGHAT and CDR2 FQNNGV. CDR3 protein: CASSLGGREETQYF. CDR3 DNA: TGTGCCAGCAGCTTAGGCGGGAGGGAAGAGACCCAGTACTTC.

V is TRBV29-1 and J is TRBJ2-7; D remains unclear. The V end lost 1 base, the J end lost 4 bases, and 8 bases lay between the germline ends. In germline, CDR1 is SQVTM, CDR2 ANQGSEA. The CDR3 is made up of 12 amino acids. The CDR3 reads CSVEGTSYEQYF. In DNA form, the CDR3 reads TGCAGCGTTGAAGGCACTTCTTACGAGCAGTACTTC.

The chain carries TRBV5-4 and TRBJ2-1; no reliable D call. Germline V CDR1 and CDR2: SGHNT, YYREEE (reference sequence). This CDR3 region has 13 residues. Trimming removed 0 bases from V and 7 bases from J, with 8 bases in between. The CDR3 DNA sequence: TGTGCCAGCAGCTTGGTTAGTTTGAATGAGCAGTTCTTC. This translates into CASSLVSLNEQFF.

This chain joins TRBV5-1 and TRBJ2-1, with a possible D match to TRBD2 (6 bases). This CDR3 has 16 amino acids. Looked up from germline, CDR1 is SGHRS and CDR2 is YFSETQ. Trimming removed 4 bases at V and 8 bases at J, with 22 bases between. For the CDR3, the DNA is TGCGCCAGCAGCAGAGCAGAGGGCGGGGTTCACGATGAGCAGTTCTTC. Encoded protein: CASSRAEGGVHDEQFF.